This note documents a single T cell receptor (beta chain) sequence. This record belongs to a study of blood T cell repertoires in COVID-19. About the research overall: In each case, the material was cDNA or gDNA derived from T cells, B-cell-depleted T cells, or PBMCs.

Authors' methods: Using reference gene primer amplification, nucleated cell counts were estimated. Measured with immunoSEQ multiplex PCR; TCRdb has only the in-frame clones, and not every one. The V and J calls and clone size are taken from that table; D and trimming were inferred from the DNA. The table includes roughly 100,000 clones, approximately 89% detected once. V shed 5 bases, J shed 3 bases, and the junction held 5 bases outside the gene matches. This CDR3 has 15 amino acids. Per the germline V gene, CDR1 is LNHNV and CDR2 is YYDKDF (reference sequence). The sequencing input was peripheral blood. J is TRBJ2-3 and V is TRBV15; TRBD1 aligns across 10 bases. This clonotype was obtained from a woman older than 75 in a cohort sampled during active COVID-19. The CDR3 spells CATSGGTGATDTQYF. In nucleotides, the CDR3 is TGTGCCACCAGCGGCGGGACAGGGGCAACAGATACGCAGTATTTT.